This record looks at one T cell receptor (beta chain) sequence and its context. The data were obtained in a study of blood T cell repertoires in COVID-19. Study overall: Donors in the United States, Italy and Spain gave samples during acute or convalescent COVID-19. From T cells, B-cell-depleted T cells, or PBMCs came the material, which was cDNA or gDNA.

V lost 5 bases, J lost 0 bases, and 5 bases stayed unmatched. The CDR3 sequence is 18 residues long. CDR1 and CDR2 from the germline V gene are MGHDK and SYGVNS. Under the authors' procedure: Nucleated cell counts were estimated from reference gene primer amplification. TCRdb's copy holds only in-frame clones and misses some; the assay was immunoSEQ multiplex PCR. The V and J calls and clone size come from that table; D and trimming were worked out from the DNA. This sample carries about 140,000 clones, roughly 88% of them seen once, and the ten largest clones take over 1.5%. The receptor was isolated from an older woman with acute or convalescent COVID-19. The rearrangement joins TRBV25-1 to TRBJ2-6; 12 nucleotides match TRBD2. The specimen was peripheral blood. CDR3 residues: CASSQTSGGSSGANVLTF. The CDR3 region has the DNA TGTGCCAGCAGTCAGACTAGCGGGGGTAGCTCTGGGGCCAACGTCCTGACTTTC.